The rows below give T cell receptor beta chains drawn from one sample of a study of blood T cell repertoires in COVID-19. The data were produced by immunoSEQ multiplex PCR, yet TCRdb's version contains in-frame clones alone and is incomplete. Of under 150,000 clones listed, 79% are singletons. Material: peripheral blood. These receptors came from a man between 45 and 60 years old with active or convalescent COVID-19. The CDR3 runs from the conserved cysteine through the conserved F or W. D genes are given only for firm matches.

TRBJ1-5 NA TRBV27 14 CASSLKQGGQPQHF
TRBJ2-6 NA TRBV30 16 CAWSQGLSSGANVLTF
TRBJ1-5 NA TRBV28 14 CASSFLQVNQPQHF
TRBJ2-1 TRBD2 TRBV11-2 17 CASSLEGGGRAEDEQFF
TRBJ2-1 TRBD2 TRBV7-6 18 CASSLIVSSGGGSNEQFF
TRBJ2-5 TRBD2 TRBV11-3 13 CASSLGLEETQYF
TRBJ2-2 NA TRBV7-7 13 CASSPWGAGELFF
TRBJ2-7 TRBD1 TRBV15 15 CATSRDGTVSYEQYF
TRBJ1-2 NA TRBV5-1 15 CASSLTGVGDYGYTF
TRBJ1-1 NA TRBV4-1 13 CASSHQGGIEAFF
TRBJ2-5 TRBD2 TRBV11-3 14 CASSLDTSAETQYF
TRBJ1-2 NA TRBV12-2 15 CASRTTFTGGDGYTF
TRBJ1-3 NA TRBV5-1 14 CASMESGSGNTIYF
TRBJ2-1 TRBD2 TRBV5-5 16 CASSNPGTSSYNEQFF
TRBJ2-7 TRBD1 TRBV3-1/TRBV3-2 16 CASSRLGTGDVHEQYF
TRBJ2-5 NA TRBV11-2 13 CASSLDRGGTQYF
TRBJ2-7 NA TRBV29-1 13 CSVADSLSYEQYF
TRBJ2-3 TRBD2 TRBV9 14 CASSLAGELDTQYF
TRBJ2-5 TRBD1 TRBV9 17 CASSDRDRGGWQETQYF
TRBJ2-7 NA TRBV2 15 CASSELAPSSYEQYF
TRBJ1-2 NA TRBV30 14 CAWSVGAKSPRLTF
TRBJ1-3 NA TRBV28 17 CASSFQGRQKNGNTIYF
TRBJ2-7 NA TRBV7-3 13 CASSLGGVYEQYF
TRBJ2-1 NA TRBV18 15 CASSPVSGLTMEQFF
TRBJ2-1 TRBD2 TRBV11-3 15 CASSPGTRVYNEQFF
TRBJ1-5 NA TRBV18 14 CASSPGAERQPQHF
TRBJ2-7 TRBD2 TRBV28 15 CASSPPTSGSGEQYF
TRBJ2-1 NA TRBV28 13 CASTPGLALEQFF
TRBJ2-3 NA TRBV4-1 16 CASSQVAGPSTDTQYF
TRBJ2-2 NA TRBV5-1 14 CASSLDSITGELFF
TRBJ2-1 NA TRBV6-5 13 CASSFGRYNEQFF
TRBJ2-1 NA TRBV7-3 14 CASSLTGPYNEQFF
TRBJ2-3 TRBD2 TRBV5-4 14 CASSLRLAGDTQYF
TRBJ1-2 NA TRBV2 14 CASRSGQSWGGYTF
TRBJ2-2 TRBD1 TRBV28 16 CASRLSGTGGKGELFF
TRBJ2-7 NA TRBV5-1 13 CASSLGPGYEQYF
TRBJ2-1 TRBD2 TRBV7-9 14 CASRPTSGRNEQFF
TRBJ2-7 TRBD1 TRBV4-2 16 CASSQDSGTGGYEQYF
TRBJ2-1 NA TRBV7-3 17 CASSLSSAGRYYNEQFF
TRBJ1-1 NA TRBV9 13 CASSVSGNTEAFF
TRBJ2-7 NA TRBV27 13 CASSLGDSYEQYF
TRBJ1-1 TRBD1 TRBV7-3 13 CASSVDRATEAFF
TRBJ1-5 TRBD1 TRBV2 13 CAGGAGGYQPQHF
TRBJ2-5 NA TRBV9 13 CASSVAGQETQYF